This entry lists 27 T cell receptor beta chains sequenced from one sample in a study of shared clonotypes between healthy human individuals (dated by TCRdb to 2018 to 2021). Library preparation employed the immunoSEQ multiplex PCR assay. Drawn from immuneACCESS, this table holds only the in-frame rearrangements with V and J called that TCRdb kept. Clones are partly lost; checked studies trace under half to an unresolved V gene and leave the rest unexplained. Present in this sample are 450,000 or so clones, about 74% of which were seen just once. The ten largest clones represent approximately 12% of the sample. Sequencing was done on a sample of PBMCs. The source of these receptors is a woman in her forties in good health. Some clones in this sample may be carry-over from other donors' samples.

The gene calls are TRBV4-3 and TRBJ2-1, with 15 bases fitting TRBD2. Trimming at V came to 0 bases and at J to 9 bases, leaving 9 bases not matched to a gene. The CDR3 covers 18 residues. CDR1 and CDR2 from the germline V gene are LGHNA and YSLEER. This chain's CDR3 is CASSQDPRTSGRAIEQFF. The CDR3 coding sequence is TGCGCCAGCAGCCAAGATCCCAGGACTAGCGGGAGGGCCATTGAGCAGTTCTTC.

The chain has TRBV7-8 and TRBJ1-2; no definite D call. The length of the CDR3 is 13 residues. V shed 1 base and J shed 4 bases, with 7 bases lying between them. Germline V CDR1 and CDR2: SGHVS, FQNEAQ. The CDR3 DNA reads TGTGCCAGCAGCTTAGAAACGGGCTATGGCTACACCTTC. Protein product: CASSLETGYGYTF. The complete variable domain, with remaining parts taken from reference TRBV7-8 and TRBJ1-2, reads GAGVSQSPRYKVAKRGQDVALRCDPISGHVSLFWYQQALGQGPEFLTYFQNEAQLDKSGLPSDRFFAERPEGSVSTLKIQRTQQEDSAVYLCASSLETGYGYTFGSGTRLTVV.

The CDR3 DNA is TGTGCCAGCAGTGAAATTGGGCCGGGCGCGCAGTTCTTC. Its protein product is CASSEIGPGAQFF. J is TRBJ2-1 and V is TRBV6-1; no firm D call. The germline gives CDR1 MNHNS, CDR2 SASEGT. This CDR3 is 13 amino acids long. V was trimmed by 2 bases and J by 12 bases, leaving 14 bases between them.

The chain carries TRBV10-3 and TRBJ2-7; D might be TRBD2 (6 bases). Looked up from germline, CDR1 is ENHRY and CDR2 is SYGVKD. Trimming shortened V by 7 bases and J by 2 bases, and 12 bases separated the two germline ends. The CDR3 consists of 13 residues. DNA of the CDR3: TGTGCCATCACCGGAGGGGACCCCTACGAGCAGTACTTC. As protein: CAITGGDPYEQYF.

Turning to this clone: This sequence may be a read error, since a much larger clone differs from it by one base. This sequence joins TRBV11-2 and TRBJ1-4; TRBD1 matches at 7 bases. Germline CDR1 and CDR2: SGHAT and FQNNGV. This CDR3 region has 15 residues. CDR3 DNA: TGTGCCAGCAGCTTAAACAGGGGCGCAAATGAAAAACTGCTTTTT. This encodes CASSLNRGANEKLLF.

About this clone itself: With a much larger clone just one base away, this may be a read error. V usage is TRBV11-2 and J usage is TRBJ2-2; D may match TRBD1 or TRBD2 (5 bases each). Germline V gene data show CDR1 as SGHAT and CDR2 as FQNNGV. CDR3 length equals 15 residues. CDR3 nucleotide sequence: TGTGCCAGCAGTTCACAAGGGGCGAACACCGGGGAGCCGTTTTTT. The encoded protein is CASSSQGANTGEPFF.

The CDR3 reads CASSNRQSGASNYGYTF. The CDR3 nucleotides read TGTGCCAGCAGCAACCGACAGAGTGGGGCTTCTAACTATGGCTACACCTTC. This chain connects TRBV27 to TRBJ1-2; possibly TRBD1 for D (5 bases). CDR1 is MNHEY, CDR2 SMNVEV, per germline (reference sequence). V gave up 6 bases and J gave up 0 bases, with 20 bases separating them. The CDR3 sequence is 17 residues long.

This sequence joins TRBV5-1 and TRBJ1-4, with unresolved D. The CDR3 sequence is 15 residues long. Germline CDR1 and CDR2: SGHRS and YFSETQ. V was shortened by 0 bases and J by 7 bases, with 13 bases between the two germline ends. The CDR3 loop is CASSLEGRRIEKLFF. As DNA, the CDR3 is TGCGCCAGCAGCTTGGAGGGCAGGAGAATTGAAAAACTGTTTTTT.

This clone appeared once. This is likely an artifact of a read error, given a far larger clone one base away. Other DNA sequences from this sample encode an identical CDR3 as well. This sequence joins TRBV5-3 and TRBJ1-5; no definite D call. TRBV5-3 is treated as an ORF (open reading frame) with a function not yet certain. The length of the CDR3 is 13 residues. The CDR3 region has the DNA TGTGCCAGAAGCTTGGCGCAAAATCAGCCCCAGCACTTT. Its protein is CARSLAQNQPQHF.

The chain has TRBV5-6 and TRBJ2-6; D remains ambiguous. CDR3 size: 18 residues. V dropped 5 bases and J dropped 1 base, with 19 bases sitting between them. From germline, CDR1 is SGHDT and CDR2 YYEEEE. For the CDR3, the DNA is TGTGCCAGCAGTTCGTCGGCGCGGTGGGGTTCTGGGGCCAACGTCCTGACTTTC. Protein sequence: CASSSSARWGSGANVLTF.

Many counts were recorded for this clone. This chain connects TRBV9 to TRBJ2-2; D is possibly TRBD2 (5 bases). The CDR3 length is 16 residues. The V and J ends lost 3 bases and 0 bases respectively, with 12 bases between them. Germline CDR1 and CDR2: SGDLS and YYNGEE. The CDR3 sequence: CASSDRTVPNTGELFF. In nucleotides, the CDR3 is TGTGCCAGCAGCGACCGGACTGTTCCGAACACCGGGGAGCTGTTTTTT.

This clone occurred a few times. The chain combines TRBV4-1 with TRBJ2-7; D call uncertain. V dropped 3 bases and J dropped 3 bases, with 12 bases sitting between them. Germline CDR1 reads MGHRA; CDR2 reads YSYEKL. CDR3 length: 14 residues. CDR3 region: CASSHAVLLYEQYF. The CDR3 region has the DNA TGCGCCAGCAGCCATGCAGTCTTACTCTACGAGCAGTACTTC.

Regarding this clone: This likely traces to a read error, being one base from a far larger clone. The same CDR3 is also encoded by other DNA sequences in this sample. The chain uses TRBV4-1 and TRBJ2-1; 7 positions agree with TRBD2. The germline V gene has CDR1 MGHRA and CDR2 YSYEKL. Losses at the gene ends were 4 bases for V and 7 bases for J; bases not matched to a gene: 10. The CDR3 has 15 amino acids. The CDR3 bases are TGCGCCAGCAGCCCGGGACTGGCGGGAGAGAATGAGCAGTTCTTC. Its protein is CASSPGLAGENEQFF.

The chain uses TRBV29-1 and TRBJ2-1; 7 bases agree with TRBD1. The CDR3 sequence is 14 residues long. Trimming at V came to 6 bases and at J to 4 bases, leaving 9 bases not matched to a gene. Per the germline V gene, CDR1 is SQVTM and CDR2 is ANQGSEA. CDR3 residues: CSVAGGRSYNEQFF. The CDR3, as DNA: TGCAGCGTGGCAGGGGGAAGGTCTTACAATGAGCAGTTCTTC.

This chain uses TRBV6-4 with TRBJ1-1; perhaps TRBD1 as D (5 bases). Germline V gives CDR1 MRHNA, CDR2 SNTAGT. Deletions cut 6 bases from V and 1 base from J, with 9 bases between. The CDR3 has 13 residues. The CDR3 DNA follows: TGTGCCAGCAGAGTAGACAGGAACACTGAAGCTTTCTTT. Translated, it gives CASRVDRNTEAFF.

A note on this clone: This specimen includes other DNA sequences encoding the same CDR3. The chain has TRBV7-2 and TRBJ2-3; TRBD2 matches 10 bases. After removal of 1 base from V and 5 bases from J, the junction contained 3 bases not matched to a gene. Germline CDR1 SGHTA, CDR2 FQGNSA. The CDR3 consists of 15 residues. CDR3 coding DNA: TGTGCCAGCAGCTTAGGAAGCGGGAGGGGAGATACGCAGTATTTT. Its protein is CASSLGSGRGDTQYF.

This clone showed up just once. This chain connects TRBV7-3 to TRBJ2-2; 9 bases are a match to TRBD2. The J segment lost 4 bases and the V segment lost 2 bases, leaving 2 bases of the junction unmatched. The CDR3 extends over 15 amino acids. Germline CDR1 SGHTA, CDR2 FQGTGA. CDR3 bases: TGTGCCAGCAGCTTAGAACTAGCGGGCACCGGGGAGCTGTTTTTT. Its protein is CASSLELAGTGELFF.

This clone appeared a few times. The chain has TRBV28 and TRBJ2-5; D perhaps matches TRBD1 (6 bases). V was clipped by 3 bases and J by 1 base, with 27 bases between them. The germline CDR1 and CDR2 sequences are MDHEN and SYDVKM. The CDR3 sequence is 20 residues long. The CDR3 sequence: CASSLGLLEPLTGAQETQYF. DNA for the CDR3: TGTGCCAGCAGTTTGGGCCTCTTAGAGCCTCTGACAGGTGCCCAAGAGACCCAGTACTTC.

This chain links TRBV15 with TRBJ2-1; 9 bases match TRBD2. The V and J ends lost 2 bases and 8 bases, in that order; junction bases with no gene match: 10. The CDR3 sequence is 16 residues long. CDR1 LNHNV and CDR2 YYDKDF come from the germline V gene (reference sequence). In DNA, the CDR3 is TGTGCCACCAGCAGAAAAAGGGGACTAGCTGGCGATGAGCAGTTCTTC. Its translation is CATSRKRGLAGDEQFF.

The chain employs TRBV2 and TRBJ2-7; possible D gene TRBD1, 6 bases. Germline V lookup: CDR1 SNHLY, CDR2 FYNNEI. This CDR3 contains 15 residues. V lost 6 bases to trimming and J lost 5 bases, with 20 bases between them. CDR3 sequence: CASSSRLQGRNEQYF. The CDR3 DNA sequence: TGTGCCAGCAGCTCCCGCTTACAGGGTCGAAACGAGCAGTACTTC.

The gene calls are TRBV2 and TRBJ2-7; unclear D gene. Germline V gene data show CDR1 as SNHLY and CDR2 as FYNNEI. This CDR3 region has 11 residues. V was trimmed by 7 bases and J by 0 bases, leaving 4 bases between them. The CDR3 bases are TGTGCCAGCAAAAGCTCCTACGAGCAGTACTTC. Residues: CASKSSYEQYF.

V and J are TRBV19 and TRBJ2-7, with TRBD2 identical over 11 bases. V dropped 4 bases and J dropped 2; count of bases not matched to a gene: 4. The CDR3 runs to 15 residues. CDR1 is LNHDA and CDR2 is SQIVND in the germline V gene (reference sequence). CDR3 protein: CASSKGLAATYEQYF. CDR3 DNA sequence: TGTGCCAGTAGTAAGGGACTAGCGGCAACCTACGAGCAGTACTTC. Full variable domain (rest looked up from reference TRBV19 and TRBJ2-7): DGGITQSPKYLFRKEGQNVTLSCEQNLNHDAMYWYRQDPGQGLRLIYYSQIVNDFQKGDIAEGYSVSREKKESFPLTVTSAQKNPTAFYLCASSKGLAATYEQYFGPGTRLTVT.

This clone was observed a single time. The chain links TRBV25-1 to TRBJ2-7, with 9 nucleotides matching TRBD1. CDR3 length: 16 amino acids. Trimming took 2 bases from V and 3 from J; bases not matched to a gene: 8. Looked up from germline, CDR1 is MGHDK and CDR2 is SYGVNS. CDR3 nucleotides: TGTGCCAGCAGTGAAGGGACAGGGCGGGCCTACTACGAGCAGTACTTC. It specifies CASSEGTGRAYYEQYF.

V gene TRBV29-1 combines with J gene TRBJ2-1; 10 bases align to TRBD1. Germline CDR1 is SQVTM and CDR2 is ANQGSEA. V dropped 7 bases and J dropped 9; count of bases not matched to a gene: 6. The length of the CDR3 is 12 residues. The CDR3 loop reads CSAGTGAGEQFF. In DNA, the CDR3 is TGCAGCGCCGGGACAGGGGCTGGTGAGCAGTTCTTC.

The chain uses TRBV5-1 and TRBJ2-5; either TRBD1 or TRBD2 may supply D (5 bases each). Germline values: CDR1 SGHRS, CDR2 YFSETQ. V lost 5 bases to trimming and J lost 5 bases, with 13 bases between them. CDR3 size: 13 residues. The CDR3 spells CASSPREWETQYF. CDR3 nucleotides: TGCGCCAGCAGTCCCAGGGAGTGGGAGACCCAGTACTTC.

V and J are TRBV25-1 and TRBJ2-1; the match to TRBD2 covers 10 bases. The CDR3 covers 14 residues. V gave up 10 bases and J gave up 5 bases; unmatched junction bases: 8. Germline assignment: CDR1 MGHDK and CDR2 SYGVNS. The CDR3 is CAKTGLASNNEQFF. Written as DNA, the CDR3 is TGTGCCAAGACGGGACTAGCGAGCAACAATGAGCAGTTCTTC.

This clone was found a few times. A single base separates this from a much larger clone, so it may be a read error. This rearrangement joins TRBV19 to TRBJ1-3; the D gene is possibly TRBD1 (5 bases). There are 13 residues in the CDR3. The germline V gene encodes CDR1 LNHDA and CDR2 SQIVND (reference sequence). CDR3 in DNA: TGTGCCAGTAGCAGGGTTAGAGAAAACACCATACATTTT. Protein product: CASSRVRENTIHF.